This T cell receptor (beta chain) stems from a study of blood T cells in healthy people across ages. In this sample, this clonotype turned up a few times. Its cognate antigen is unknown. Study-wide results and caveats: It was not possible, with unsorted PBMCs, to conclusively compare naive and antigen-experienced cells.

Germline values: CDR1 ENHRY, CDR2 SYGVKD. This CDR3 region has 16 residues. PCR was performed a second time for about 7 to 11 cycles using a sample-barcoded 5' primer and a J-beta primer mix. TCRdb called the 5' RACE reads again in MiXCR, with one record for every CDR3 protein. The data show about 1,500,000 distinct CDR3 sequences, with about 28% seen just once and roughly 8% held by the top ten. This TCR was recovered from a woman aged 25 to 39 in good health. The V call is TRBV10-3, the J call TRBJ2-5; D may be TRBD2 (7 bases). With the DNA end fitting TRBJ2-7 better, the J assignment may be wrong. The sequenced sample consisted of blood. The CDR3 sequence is CAISESIGGRSGEQYF. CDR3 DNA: TGTGCCATCAGTGAGTCGATCGGGGGGCGCTCTGGCGAGCAGTACTTC.